One T cell receptor (beta chain) is described in this entry. The CDR3 loop spans 12 amino acids. Trimming pared 6 bases from V and 8 bases from J, leaving 13 bases between. Germline CDR1 MNHNS, CDR2 SASEGT. This record comes from a study of beta chain features in type 1 diabetes. All of the isolated RNA was reverse transcribed, so expressed TCRB transcripts were sequenced. Sequenced by immunoSEQ multiplex PCR; TCRdb stores in-frame clones only, minus some. The profile shows 300,000 or so clones, under 8.5% of them singletons. Based on CD45RO/CCR7/CD25/CD127/CD95/CD27, CD4+ regulatory, stem cell-like memory, naive and central memory cells were sorted.

The chain recombines TRBV6-1 with TRBJ1-2; tentative D call: TRBD1 (6 bases). The specimen was central memory CD4+ T cells from blood. This clonotype originated in a woman between 18 and 29 years old in good health. Here the CDR3 DNA reads TGTGCCAGCAGGGACAGCGTCGGAGGCTACACCTTC. It translates to CASRDSVGGYTF.